This T cell receptor (beta chain) was retrieved from a study of T cells in Graves' hyperthyroidism and ophthalmopathy. This clonotype came up many times. The antigen is not known. This CDR3 comprises 17 residues. Germline V gene sequence: CDR1 MNHEY, CDR2 SVGEGT. V trimming: 2 bases; J trimming: 5 bases; junction bases outside the gene matches: 8. Reasons for excluding patients were uncontrolled infection, other autoimmune disease, pregnancy or lactation. The investigators amplified TCR beta CDR3 regions from RNA transcripts. HTBI primers were the set used in a first-round RT-PCR of the TCR CDR3. In TCRdb, the multiplex PCR reads were re-called with MiXCR into one record per CDR3 protein. The table includes around 250,000 distinct CDR3 sequences, approximately 15% detected once. Overall study findings and caveats: Within blood appeared most thyroid clonotypes that had expanded above 0.001.

The chain joins TRBV6-2 or TRBV6-3 to TRBJ2-7; 14 bases map to TRBD2. The receptor comes from a woman between 40 and 55 years old with Graves' hyperthyroidism that later progressed to Graves' ophthalmopathy. Source material: blood. CDR3 nucleotide sequence: TGTGCCAGCAGTTACCTCCCGAGACTAGCGGGGGGGCACGAGCAGTACTTC. Translating gives CASSYLPRLAGGHEQYF.